This is a list of T cell receptor beta chains from one sample in a study of blood T cell repertoires in COVID-19. TCRdb's copy holds only in-frame clones and misses some; the assay was immunoSEQ multiplex PCR. Of about 34,000 clones listed, roughly nine tenths were seen once; the top ten hold roughly two fifths. Sequencing used peripheral blood. These receptors all stem from a man aged 60 to 75 with active or convalescent COVID-19. Each CDR3 is given with its conserved first and last residue. The order of the fields is clone size, D gene, V gene, J gene, CDR3 protein, CDR3 DNA. The D gene is left open where the match is weak. Clone size is shown for a subset of rows, as once, few, many or a class of expanded clone.

.	.	TRBV14	TRBJ2-1	CASSPPRELYRNEQFF	TGTGCCAGCAGCCCTCCGAGGGAGCTCTACCGGAATGAGCAGTTCTTC
.	TRBD2	TRBV6-5	TRBJ2-7	CASRYSGRGTYEQYF	TGTGCCAGCCGATATAGCGGGAGGGGAACCTACGAGCAGTACTTC
.	.	TRBV28	TRBJ1-5	CASSPRGRQPQHF	TGTGCCAGCAGCCCCAGGGGTAGGCAGCCCCAGCATTTT
few	.	TRBV25-1	TRBJ1-3	CASSDGQGFPGNTIYF	TGTGCCAGCAGTGACGGCCAGGGTTTCCCTGGAAACACCATATATTTT
.	TRBD1	TRBV6-5	TRBJ1-2	CASSYDRDGYTF	TGTGCCAGCAGTTACGACAGGGATGGCTACACCTTC
.	.	TRBV19	TRBJ2-7	CASSSGGDSEQYF	TGTGCCAGTAGTAGCGGGGGCGACTCCGAGCAGTACTTC
.	TRBD2	TRBV2	TRBJ2-1	CASSTGTSGRRGYNEQFF	TGTGCCAGCTCCACGGGGACTAGCGGGAGAAGAGGGTACAATGAGCAGTTCTTC
once	.	TRBV30	TRBJ2-1	CAWSVLGLPRHEQFF	TGTGCCTGGAGTGTACTAGGGCTCCCTCGGCATGAGCAGTTCTTC
.	TRBD2	TRBV9	TRBJ2-1	CASSVGTSWNEQFF	TGTGCCAGCAGCGTAGGGACTAGTTGGAATGAGCAGTTCTTC
.	.	TRBV7-2	TRBJ2-7	CASTRQEGSYEQYF	TGTGCCAGCACCCGGCAGGAGGGCTCCTACGAGCAGTACTTC
few	.	TRBV6-1	TRBJ2-3	CASSGGVGTTAEDTQYF	TGTGCCAGCAGTGGTGGTGTTGGGACAACGGCAGAGGATACGCAGTATTTT
.	TRBD1	TRBV5-6	TRBJ1-1	CASTRTGGGTEAFF	TGTGCCAGCACCCGGACAGGGGGAGGCACTGAAGCTTTCTTT
.	.	TRBV29-1	TRBJ2-1	CSVGGESYNEQFF	TGCAGCGTTGGGGGGGAAAGCTACAATGAGCAGTTCTTC
.	TRBD1	TRBV27	TRBJ1-1	CASSKRDRGGEAFF	TGTGCCAGCAGTAAACGGGACAGGGGTGGTGAAGCTTTCTTT
.	TRBD2	TRBV7-9	TRBJ2-1	CASSPVGLAGESNEQFF	TGTGCCAGCAGCCCCGTTGGTCTAGCGGGAGAGTCCAATGAGCAGTTCTTC
.	.	TRBV7-3	TRBJ2-1	CASSLIRNNEQFF	TGTGCCAGCAGCTTAATCAGAAACAATGAGCAGTTCTTC
once	TRBD1	TRBV18	TRBJ1-1	CASSPDRTNTEAFF	TGTGCCAGCTCACCGGACAGGACAAACACTGAAGCTTTCTTT
few	.	TRBV4-1	TRBJ1-3	CASSQEIQGTGNTIYF	TGCGCCAGCAGCCAAGAGATCCAGGGAACTGGAAACACCATATATTTT
.	TRBD2	TRBV19	TRBJ2-1	CASSIISTSGGSYNEQFF	TGTGCCAGTAGTATAATAAGCACTAGCGGGGGCTCCTACAATGAGCAGTTCTTC
.	.	TRBV21-1	TRBJ1-1	CATTPRAEAFF	TGTGCCACTACACCGAGGGCTGAAGCTTTCTTT
.	.	TRBV15	TRBJ1-6	CATSRETTPLHF	TGTGCCACCAGCAGGGAGACTACACCCCTCCACTTT
.	.	TRBV19	TRBJ1-1	CASSIRRTEAFF	TGTGCCAGTAGTATAAGGCGGACTGAAGCTTTCTTT
.	.	TRBV28	TRBJ2-5	CASSFRETQYF	TGTGCCAGCAGTTTCCGGGAGACCCAGTACTTC
.	.	TRBV6-5	TRBJ1-1	CASSKLNTEAFF	TGTGCCAGCAGTAAACTTAACACTGAAGCTTTCTTT
.	.	TRBV2	TRBJ2-3	CASSEPGSRDTQYF	TGTGCCAGCAGTGAACCCGGTAGCAGAGATACGCAGTATTTT
.	TRBD2	TRBV12-3/TRBV12-4	TRBJ2-7	CASSLSGGYEQYF	TGTGCCAGCAGTTTATCGGGGGGCTACGAGCAGTACTTC
.	.	TRBV25-1	TRBJ1-6	CASSLAGNNSPLHF	TGTGCCAGCAGTCTTGCAGGCAATAATTCACCCCTCCACTTT
.	TRBD2	TRBV5-1	TRBJ2-7	CASSVTSGRAGEQYF	TGCGCCAGCAGCGTAACTAGCGGGAGGGCAGGGGAGCAGTACTTC
.	TRBD2	TRBV11-2	TRBJ2-3	CASSPLAVSTDTQYF	TGTGCCAGCAGCCCACTAGCGGTTAGCACAGATACGCAGTATTTT
once	.	TRBV4-2	TRBJ2-3	CASSQGGLAAVIRTDTQYF	TGTGCCAGCAGCCAAGGAGGGTTAGCGGCAGTCATTCGCACAGATACGCAGTATTTT
.	.	TRBV28	TRBJ1-5	CASRPQGKGNQPQHF	TGTGCCAGCAGACCACAGGGCAAGGGCAATCAGCCCCAGCATTTT
.	TRBD1	TRBV19	TRBJ1-5	CASSTRTGQNQPQHF	TGTGCCAGTAGCACACGGACAGGGCAGAATCAGCCCCAGCATTTT
.	TRBD1	TRBV2	TRBJ2-7	CASGRDRIYEQYF	TGTGCCAGCGGCCGGGACAGGATCTACGAGCAGTACTTC
.	.	TRBV19	TRBJ2-4	CASTPEVVAKNIQYF	TGTGCCAGTACCCCAGAGGTGGTAGCCAAAAACATTCAGTACTTC
.	.	TRBV6-1	TRBJ1-5	CASSDRAGQPQHF	TGTGCCAGCAGTGACAGGGCCGGGCAGCCCCAGCATTTT
once	.	TRBV21-1	TRBJ2-2	CASPARGELFF	TGTGCCAGCCCTGCTCGGGGGGAGCTGTTTTTT
few	TRBD2	TRBV18	TRBJ2-2	CASSLRTSSAGELFF	TGTGCCAGCTCACTTAGGACTAGCTCCGCCGGGGAGCTGTTTTTT
.	.	TRBV10-3	TRBJ1-1	CAISVAGNTEAFF	TGTGCCATCAGTGTGGCAGGGAACACTGAAGCTTTCTTT
.	TRBD1	TRBV5-1	TRBJ1-6	CASSLVAGGNSPLHF	TGCGCCAGCAGCTTGGTTGCAGGGGGAAATTCACCCCTCCACTTT
.	TRBD1	TRBV4-3	TRBJ1-5	CASSPSDRGHQPQHF	TGCGCCAGCAGCCCATCGGACAGGGGGCATCAGCCCCAGCATTTT
.	.	TRBV10-3	TRBJ2-3	CAISVGNTDTQYF	TGTGCCATCAGTGTTGGCAACACAGATACGCAGTATTTT
once	TRBD2	TRBV7-3	TRBJ2-5	CASSLTSGSWETQYF	TGTGCCAGCAGCTTAACGAGCGGGAGCTGGGAGACCCAGTACTTC
.	.	TRBV4-2	TRBJ1-2	CASSQGQAPNYGYTF	TGTGCCAGCAGCCAAGGACAGGCCCCTAACTATGGCTACACCTTC
.	TRBD2	TRBV9	TRBJ2-7	CASSGGLSGSYYEQYF	TGTGCCAGCAGCGGAGGCCTTAGCGGGAGCTACTACGAGCAGTACTTC
once	.	TRBV6-1	TRBJ1-3	CASSEAGEGSGNTIYF	TGTGCCAGCAGTGAAGCCGGAGAGGGCTCTGGAAACACCATATATTTT
.	.	TRBV5-1	TRBJ2-1	CASSVGGTYNEQFF	TGCGCCAGCAGCGTAGGGGGTACATACAATGAGCAGTTCTTC
.	TRBD1	TRBV7-2	TRBJ1-4	CASTPGQGHEKLFF	TGTGCCAGCACTCCGGGACAGGGCCATGAAAAACTGTTTTTT
.	.	TRBV29-1	TRBJ2-7	CSALESEESEQYF	TGCAGCGCTCTGGAAAGCGAAGAAAGCGAGCAGTACTTC
.	TRBD1	TRBV2	TRBJ1-4	CASSTYGTGNEKLFF	TGTGCCAGCAGTACCTACGGGACAGGGAATGAAAAACTGTTTTTT
.	.	TRBV5-1	TRBJ1-1	CASSLAAPVGAFF	TGCGCCAGCAGCTTGGCCGCGCCTGTCGGAGCTTTCTTT
.	TRBD2	TRBV28	TRBJ2-1	CASRSASGSTSYNEQFF	TGTGCCAGCAGATCCGCTAGCGGGAGTACCTCCTACAATGAGCAGTTCTTC